The next 20 T cell receptor beta chains were all read from a single sample in a study of blood T cells in healthy people across ages. A second PCR, run for about 6 to 11 cycles, used a sample-barcoded 5' primer plus a J-beta primer mix. TCRdb re-called the 5' RACE reads through MiXCR, storing one row per CDR3 protein. The sample consists of 710,000 or so distinct CDR3 sequences, 22% of them appearing once. Material: blood. All receptors derive from a man between 65 and 85 years old in good health.

In this sample, this clonotype turned up a few times. The chain is built from TRBV29-1 and TRBJ2-3; D perhaps matches TRBD2 (6 bases). Trimming shortened V by 1 base and J by 2 bases, and 10 bases separated the two germline ends. The CDR3 is 14 residues long. CDR1 is SQVTM and CDR2 is ANQGSEA in the germline V gene. CDR3 loop: CSVEGDWFTDTQYF. CDR3 sequence (DNA): TGCAGCGTTGAAGGGGACTGGTTCACAGATACGCAGTATTTT.

CDR3 DNA sequence: TGTGCCAGCAGCTTAGGGGGATCCGGCACTGAAGCTTTCTTT. As protein: CASSLGGSGTEAFF. The gene calls are TRBV7-2 and TRBJ1-1; D is unclear. This CDR3 spans 14 amino acids. V was pared by 1 base and J by 4 bases, with 10 bases between. Looked up from germline, CDR1 is SGHTA and CDR2 is FQGNSA.

This clonotype was seen more than once but under ten times. The J gene is TRBJ2-1, the V gene TRBV12-3 or TRBV12-4, with D maybe TRBD2 (6 bases). Trimming left V 3 bases short and J 2 bases short, with 14 bases between. The CDR3 runs 16 residues. Written as DNA, the CDR3 is TGTGCCAGCAGTTTGAATTGGCTAGCGCCCTACAATGAGCAGTTCTTC. It specifies CASSLNWLAPYNEQFF.

The CDR3 DNA reads as TGCGCCAGCAGCCAAGCCCTGGGGCGCTACGAGCAGTACTTC. This translates into CASSQALGRYEQYF. The V and J genes are TRBV4-1 and TRBJ2-7, with D tentatively TRBD1 (5 bases). This CDR3 spans 14 amino acids. The germline CDR1 and CDR2 sequences are MGHRA and YSYEKL. V was clipped by 1 base and J by 3 bases, with 10 bases between them.

The table lists this clonotype with a few counts. The chain couples TRBV10-3 to TRBJ1-5, with 7 positions matching TRBD1. The V segment lost 10 bases and the J segment 2 bases; nucleotides outside the gene matches: 8. CDR1 and CDR2 from the germline V gene are ENHRY and SYGVKD. The CDR3 spans 14 residues. CDR3 sequence: CATAPTGGNQPQHF. CDR3 bases: TGTGCCACCGCCCCAACAGGGGGCAATCAGCCCCAGCATTTT.

The chain uses TRBV10-3 and TRBJ2-1, with 14 bases matching TRBD2. After removal of 10 bases from V and 0 bases from J, the junction contained 17 bases not matched to a gene. The length of the CDR3 is 20 residues. Germline V lookup: CDR1 ENHRY, CDR2 SYGVKD. CDR3 sequence (DNA): TGTGCCACACGGGGGGGGATGGGACTAGCGGGGGCCCCCTCCTACAATGAGCAGTTCTTC. Protein: CATRGGMGLAGAPSYNEQFF.

The CDR3 reads CASSNQGGETQYF. CDR3 in DNA: TGCGCCAGCAGCAATCAGGGAGGTGAGACCCAGTACTTC. This chain links TRBV5-1 with TRBJ2-5; tentatively, D is TRBD2 (6 bases). CDR3 size: 13 residues. V was pared by 4 bases and J by 5 bases, with 12 bases between. Germline V gene sequence: CDR1 SGHRS, CDR2 YFSETQ.

This clonotype has only a few counts. The chain combines TRBV4-3 with TRBJ1-1; possible D gene TRBD1, 6 bases. Trimming stripped 0 bases from V and 9 bases from J, with 26 bases between. The germline V gene has CDR1 LGHNA and CDR2 YSLEER. This CDR3 has 18 residues. The DNA of the CDR3 is TGCGCCAGCAGCCAAGATTGGGGGCCCGGGGGTAGAACAAAAAAAGCTTTCTTT. It yields the protein CASSQDWGPGGRTKKAFF.

This clonotype occurred a few times. The chain links TRBV10-2 to TRBJ2-1; D gene unclear. The DNA end favors TRBJ2-5, so the J call may be wrong. CDR3 length: 13 residues. From germline, CDR1 is WSHSY and CDR2 SAAADI. DNA of the CDR3: TGCGCCAGCAGTGAGGTTCCCCAGGAGACCCAGTACTTC. This codes for CASSEVPQETQYF.

J is TRBJ1-1 and V is TRBV6-2 or TRBV6-3, with a weak D call TRBD1 (5 bases). The CDR3 covers 14 residues. Between the trimmed V and J ends, which lost 2 bases and 3 bases, there was a span of 10 bases. CDR1 MNHEY and CDR2 SVGEGT come from the germline V gene. Written as DNA, the CDR3 is TGTGCCAGCAGTTACGGGGGTTTTGACACTGAAGCTTTCTTT. Its protein is CASSYGGFDTEAFF.

In DNA form, the CDR3 reads TGCAGTAGGGGGGACACTGAAGCTTTCTTT. Translation gives CSRGDTEAFF. The chain carries TRBV20-1 and TRBJ1-1, with a tentative D call TRBD1 (6 bases). Germline-derived CDR1 and CDR2 are DFQATT and SNEGSKA (reference sequence). The CDR3 consists of 10 residues. V dropped 8 bases and J dropped 3 bases, with 7 bases sitting between them.

This clonotype was counted only a few times. This chain joins TRBV14 and TRBJ2-2; 9 bases agree with TRBD2. Germline V gives CDR1 SGHDN, CDR2 FVKESK. The CDR3 is made up of 15 amino acids. V trimming: 5 bases; J trimming: 5 bases; junction bases outside the gene matches: 6. The CDR3 DNA reads as TGTGCCAGCAGCGAGCGGGGGGCAAATACCGGGGAGCTGTTTTTT. It encodes CASSERGANTGELFF.

The rearrangement links TRBV28 to TRBJ2-1; 13 nucleotides agree with TRBD2. This CDR3 contains 18 residues. Germline trimming cut 5 bases from V and 0 bases from J; bases unmatched to any gene: 7. The germline V gene encodes CDR1 MDHEN and CDR2 SYDVKM. Here the CDR3 reads CASSRPGLAGSSYNEQFF. The CDR3 DNA reads TGTGCCAGCAGTAGACCGGGACTAGCGGGGAGCTCCTACAATGAGCAGTTCTTC.

This clonotype was observed a handful of times. The genes are TRBV19 and TRBJ2-2, with D maybe TRBD1 (6 bases). The V end was cut by 4 bases, the J end by 5 bases, with 8 bases between. CDR1 is LNHDA and CDR2 is SQIVND in the germline V gene (reference sequence). The CDR3 is 13 residues long. The CDR3 region is CASSTTGTGELFF. The CDR3 nucleotides read TGTGCCAGTAGTACCACAGGGACCGGGGAGCTGTTTTTT.

There are many counts of this clonotype. The chain has TRBV10-3 and TRBJ2-1; no firm D call. Germline CDR1 is ENHRY and CDR2 is SYGVKD. The CDR3 is 14 amino acids. Trimming cost V 6 bases and J 4 bases, with 13 bases left between them. DNA for the CDR3: TGTGCCATCAGGGACGGGCTCCGTTACAATGAGCAGTTCTTC. Translated: CAIRDGLRYNEQFF.

The V call is TRBV18, the J call TRBJ2-7, with D unclear. The CDR3 consists of 15 residues. Germline V CDR1 and CDR2: KGHSH, LQKENI. With 2 bases removed from V and 0 bases from J, the gap between germline ends came to 11 bases. The DNA for the CDR3 is TGTGCCAGCTCACCAGGAATTGGCGGCTCCTACGAGCAGTACGTC. The encoded protein is CASSPGIGGSYEQYV.

This clonotype was seen a handful of times. The chain joins TRBV11-1 to TRBJ2-1; tentative D call: TRBD2 (5 bases). CDR3 size: 11 residues. V was trimmed by 10 bases and J by 9 bases, leaving 13 bases between them. CDR1 and CDR2 from the germline V gene are SGHAT and FQDESV (reference sequence). CDR3 amino acids: CAILTRSEQFF. In nucleotides, the CDR3 is TGTGCCATCCTTACTAGGAGTGAGCAGTTCTTC.

This chain joins TRBV14 and TRBJ2-1, with D perhaps matching TRBD1 or TRBD2 (6 bases each). Deletions cut 4 bases from V and 8 bases from J, with 15 bases between. Germline V lookup: CDR1 SGHDN, CDR2 FVKESK. The CDR3 length is 14 residues. The CDR3 loop reads CASSPDIGGHEQFF. DNA for the CDR3: TGTGCCAGCAGCCCGGACATTGGGGGGCATGAGCAGTTCTTC.

The chain couples TRBV11-3 to TRBJ2-1; 9 nucleotides line up with TRBD2. Unmatched junction bases numbered 9, after V lost 5 bases and J lost 4 bases. This CDR3 has 16 residues. Germline assignment: CDR1 SGHNT and CDR2 YENEEA. CDR3 DNA sequence: TGTGCCAGCAGCCCTAGCCTTAGCGGGGGTTACAATGAGCAGTTCTTC. Translating gives CASSPSLSGGYNEQFF.

The chain uses TRBV9 and TRBJ2-1; 9 bases map to TRBD2. CDR3 size: 16 residues. After removal of 5 bases from V and 3 bases from J, the junction contained 9 bases not matched to a gene. CDR1 is SGDLS, CDR2 YYNGEE, per germline. As DNA, the CDR3 is TGTGCCAGCAGGCCCGCGGGAGGGCCAAACTACAATGAGCAGTTCTTC. This gives the protein CASRPAGGPNYNEQFF.